This T cell receptor beta chain was profiled in a study of Ad26.COV2.S vaccination and SARS-CoV-2 variants. Study at large: As a participant in COV1001, the donor was in the Ad26.COV2.S trial arm.

Measured with immunoSEQ multiplex PCR; TCRdb has only the in-frame clones, and not every one. This sample has roughly 270,000 clones; about 89% occur once, and the top ten carry about 3.1%. Concerning this clone: The antigen is not known.

Study conclusions and caveats: Total T cell responses may have been underestimated by the TCR breadth and depth analyses. Considerable breadth of spike-specific CD8+ and CD4+ T cell responses has reportedly been documented following vaccination. Placebo recipients had lower spike-specific TCR breadth than vaccine recipients.

The V segment lost 1 base and the J segment 10 bases; nucleotides outside the gene matches: 7. CDR3 length equals 13 residues. Germline V gene lookup returns CDR1 SGHRS and CDR2 YFSETQ. Treatment in this sample: 15 to 20 received Ad26.COV2.S at low or high dose, single or two shots; about 5 received placebo; per-sample allocation not given. On day 63 after the first injection, vaccine and placebo recipients gave samples. This specimen consisted of peripheral blood, obtained in a trial of Ad26.COV2.S vaccine versus placebo. The receptor was isolated from a person between 18 and 60 years old who received the Ad26.COV2.S COVID-19 vaccine or a placebo. This rearrangement joins TRBV5-1 to TRBJ1-2; 7 nucleotides align to TRBD1. The CDR3 sequence: CASSLFQGGDYTF. In DNA, the CDR3 is TGCGCCAGCAGCTTGTTTCAGGGGGGCGACTACACCTTC. The variable domain in full, with the rest retrieved from reference TRBV5-1 and TRBJ1-2, is KAGVTQTPRYLIKTRGQQVTLSCSPISGHRSVSWYQQTPGQGLQFLFEYFSETQRNKGNFPGRFSGRQFSNSRSEMNVSTLELGDSALYLCASSLFQGGDYTFGSGTRLTVV.